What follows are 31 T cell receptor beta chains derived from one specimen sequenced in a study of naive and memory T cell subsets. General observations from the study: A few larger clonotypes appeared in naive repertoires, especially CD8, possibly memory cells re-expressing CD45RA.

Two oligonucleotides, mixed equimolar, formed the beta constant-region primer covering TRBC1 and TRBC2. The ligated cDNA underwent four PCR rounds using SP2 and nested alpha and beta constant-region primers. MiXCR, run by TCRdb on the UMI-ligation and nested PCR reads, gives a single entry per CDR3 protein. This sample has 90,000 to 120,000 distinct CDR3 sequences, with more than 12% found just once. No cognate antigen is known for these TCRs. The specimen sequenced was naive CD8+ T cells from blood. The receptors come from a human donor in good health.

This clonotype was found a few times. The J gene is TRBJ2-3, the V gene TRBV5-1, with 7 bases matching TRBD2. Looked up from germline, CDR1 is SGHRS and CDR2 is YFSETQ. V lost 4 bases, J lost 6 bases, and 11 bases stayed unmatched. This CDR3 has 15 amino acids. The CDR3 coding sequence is TGCGCCAGCAGCCCCCCCGCTAGCGGCATTGATACGCAGTATTTT. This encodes CASSPPASGIDTQYF. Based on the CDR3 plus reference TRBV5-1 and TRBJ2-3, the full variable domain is KAGVTQTPRYLIKTRGQQVTLSCSPISGHRSVSWYQQTPGQGLQFLFEYFSETQRNKGNFPGRFSGRQFSNSRSEMNVSTLELGDSALYLCASSPPASGIDTQYFGPGTRLTVL.

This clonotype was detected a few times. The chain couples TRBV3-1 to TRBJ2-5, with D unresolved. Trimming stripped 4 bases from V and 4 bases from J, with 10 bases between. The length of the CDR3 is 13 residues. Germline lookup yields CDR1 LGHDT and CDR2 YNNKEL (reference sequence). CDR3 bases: TGTGCCAGCAGCCCAACGGCAGGAGAGACCCAGTACTTC. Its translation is CASSPTAGETQYF.

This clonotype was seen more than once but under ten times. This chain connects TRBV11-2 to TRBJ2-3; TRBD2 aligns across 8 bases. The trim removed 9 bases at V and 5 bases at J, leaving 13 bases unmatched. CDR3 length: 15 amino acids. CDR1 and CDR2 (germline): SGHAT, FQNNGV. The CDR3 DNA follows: TGTGCCAGTAGACACGATCTAGCGGGTGGAGATACGCAGTATTTT. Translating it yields CASRHDLAGGDTQYF.

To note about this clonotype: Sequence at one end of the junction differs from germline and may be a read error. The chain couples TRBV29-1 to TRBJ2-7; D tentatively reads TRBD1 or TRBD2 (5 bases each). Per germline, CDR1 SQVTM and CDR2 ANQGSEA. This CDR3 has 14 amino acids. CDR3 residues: CSVEADRDPYEQYF. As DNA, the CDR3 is TGCAGCGTGGAAGCGGACCGGGACCCGTACGAGCAGTACTTC.

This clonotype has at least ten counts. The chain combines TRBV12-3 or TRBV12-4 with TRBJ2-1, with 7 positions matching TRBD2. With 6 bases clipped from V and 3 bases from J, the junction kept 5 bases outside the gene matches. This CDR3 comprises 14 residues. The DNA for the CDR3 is TGTGCCAGCAGCCGACTAGCCTTCTACAATGAGCAGTTCTTC. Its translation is CASSRLAFYNEQFF.

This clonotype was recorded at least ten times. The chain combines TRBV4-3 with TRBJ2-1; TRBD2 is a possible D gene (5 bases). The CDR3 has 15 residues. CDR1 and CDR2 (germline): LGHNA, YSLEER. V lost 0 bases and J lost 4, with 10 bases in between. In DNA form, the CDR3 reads TGCGCCAGCAGCCAAGATTCGGGGAAATACAATGAGCAGTTCTTC. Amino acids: CASSQDSGKYNEQFF.

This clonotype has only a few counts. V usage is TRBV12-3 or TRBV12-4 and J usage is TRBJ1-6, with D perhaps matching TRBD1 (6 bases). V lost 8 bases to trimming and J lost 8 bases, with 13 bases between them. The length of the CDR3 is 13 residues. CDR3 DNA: TGTGCCAGCTTTGGGGGCGAGGATTCACCCCTCCACTTT. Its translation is CASFGGEDSPLHF.

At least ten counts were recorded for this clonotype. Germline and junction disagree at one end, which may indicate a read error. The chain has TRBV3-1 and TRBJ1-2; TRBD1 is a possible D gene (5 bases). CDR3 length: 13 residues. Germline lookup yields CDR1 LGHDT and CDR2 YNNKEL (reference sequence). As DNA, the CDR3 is TGTGCCAGCAGCCAAGATTCAACAGGAGGGACCTCTTTC. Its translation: CASSQDSTGGTSF.

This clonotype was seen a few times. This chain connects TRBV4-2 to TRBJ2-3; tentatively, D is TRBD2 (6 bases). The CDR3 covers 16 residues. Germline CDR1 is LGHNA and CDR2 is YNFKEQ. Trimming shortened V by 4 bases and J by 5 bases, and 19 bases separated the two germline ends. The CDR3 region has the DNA TGTGCCAGCAGCCCGACCGACTCATGGGGGGAAGATACGCAGTATTTT. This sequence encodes CASSPTDSWGEDTQYF.

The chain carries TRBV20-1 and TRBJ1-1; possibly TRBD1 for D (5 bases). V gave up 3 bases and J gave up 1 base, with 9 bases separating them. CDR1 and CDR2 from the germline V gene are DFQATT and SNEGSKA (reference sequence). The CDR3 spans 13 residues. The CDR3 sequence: CSASPGWNTEAFF. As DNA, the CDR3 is TGCAGTGCTAGCCCAGGGTGGAACACTGAAGCTTTCTTT.

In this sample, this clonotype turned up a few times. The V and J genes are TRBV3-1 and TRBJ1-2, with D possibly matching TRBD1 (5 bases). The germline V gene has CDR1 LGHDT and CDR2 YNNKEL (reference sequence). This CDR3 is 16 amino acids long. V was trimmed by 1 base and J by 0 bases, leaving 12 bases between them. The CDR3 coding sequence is TGTGCCAGCAGCCAAGTGGGGACGGAGACTAACTATGGCTACACCTTC. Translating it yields CASSQVGTETNYGYTF.

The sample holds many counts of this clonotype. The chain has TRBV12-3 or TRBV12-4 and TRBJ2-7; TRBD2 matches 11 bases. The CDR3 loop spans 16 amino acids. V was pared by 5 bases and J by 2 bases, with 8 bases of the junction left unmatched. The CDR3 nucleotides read TGTGCCAGCAGTCCCGGGACTAGCGGTCGACCCTACGAGCAGTACTTC. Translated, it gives CASSPGTSGRPYEQYF.

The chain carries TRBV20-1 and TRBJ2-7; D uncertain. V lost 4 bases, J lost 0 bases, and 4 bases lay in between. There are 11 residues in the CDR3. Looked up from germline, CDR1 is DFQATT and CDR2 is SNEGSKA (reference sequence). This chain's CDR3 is CSATPSYEQYF. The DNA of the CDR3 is TGCAGTGCTACCCCCTCCTACGAGCAGTACTTC.

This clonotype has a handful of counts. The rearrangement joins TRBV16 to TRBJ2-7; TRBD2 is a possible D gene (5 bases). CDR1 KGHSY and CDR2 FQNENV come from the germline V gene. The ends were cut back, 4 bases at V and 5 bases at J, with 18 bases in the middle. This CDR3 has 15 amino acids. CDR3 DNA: TGTGCCAGCAGCCTCGGCTACCGGGGTAGCCACGAGCAGTACTTC. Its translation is CASSLGYRGSHEQYF.

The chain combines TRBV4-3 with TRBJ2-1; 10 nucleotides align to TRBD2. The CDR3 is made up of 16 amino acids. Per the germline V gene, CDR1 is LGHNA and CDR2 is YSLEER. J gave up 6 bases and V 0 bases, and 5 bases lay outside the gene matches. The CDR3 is CASSQDLAGVLNEQFF. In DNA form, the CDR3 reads TGCGCCAGCAGCCAAGACCTAGCGGGGGTTCTCAATGAGCAGTTCTTC.

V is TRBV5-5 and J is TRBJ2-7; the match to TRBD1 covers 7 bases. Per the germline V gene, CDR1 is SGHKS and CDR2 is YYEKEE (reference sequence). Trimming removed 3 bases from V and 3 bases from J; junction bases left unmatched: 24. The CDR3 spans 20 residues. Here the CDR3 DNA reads TGTGCCAGCAGCTCTGGTGGACAGGACTTCCTAGGTCCCTTGCGCTACGAGCAGTACTTC. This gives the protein CASSSGGQDFLGPLRYEQYF.

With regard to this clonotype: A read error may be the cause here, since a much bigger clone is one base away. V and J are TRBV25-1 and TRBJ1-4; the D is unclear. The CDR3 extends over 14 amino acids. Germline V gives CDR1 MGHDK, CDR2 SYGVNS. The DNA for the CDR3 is TGTGCCGGCAGTGGGCCTAGTCGGGCCGCGGGATTGTTTTTT. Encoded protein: CAGSGPSRAAGLFF.

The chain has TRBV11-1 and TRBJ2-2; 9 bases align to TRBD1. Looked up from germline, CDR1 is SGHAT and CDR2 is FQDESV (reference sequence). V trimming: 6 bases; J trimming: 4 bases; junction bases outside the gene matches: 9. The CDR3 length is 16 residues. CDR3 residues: CASRGYRGHGTGELFF. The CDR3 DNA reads TGTGCCAGCAGGGGATACAGGGGGCATGGCACCGGGGAGCTGTTTTTT. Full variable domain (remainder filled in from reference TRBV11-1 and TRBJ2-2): EAEVAQSPRYKITEKSQAVAFWCDPISGHATLYWYRQILGQGPELLVQFQDESVVDDSQLPKDRFSAERLKGVDSTLKIQPAELGDSAMYLCASRGYRGHGTGELFFGEGSRLTVL.

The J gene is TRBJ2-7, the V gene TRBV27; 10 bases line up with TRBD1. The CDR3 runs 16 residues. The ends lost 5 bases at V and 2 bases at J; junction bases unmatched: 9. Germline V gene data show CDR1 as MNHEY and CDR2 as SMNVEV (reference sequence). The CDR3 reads CASSENEGTGAYEQYF. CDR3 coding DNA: TGTGCCAGCAGTGAAAATGAGGGGACAGGGGCCTACGAGCAGTACTTC.

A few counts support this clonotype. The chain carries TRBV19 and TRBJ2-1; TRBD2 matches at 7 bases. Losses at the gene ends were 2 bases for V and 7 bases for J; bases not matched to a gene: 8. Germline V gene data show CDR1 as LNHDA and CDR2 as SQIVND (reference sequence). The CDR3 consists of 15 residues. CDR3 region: CASSIIGGNRNEQFF. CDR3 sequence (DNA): TGTGCCAGTAGTATAATCGGGGGGAATCGAAATGAGCAGTTCTTC.

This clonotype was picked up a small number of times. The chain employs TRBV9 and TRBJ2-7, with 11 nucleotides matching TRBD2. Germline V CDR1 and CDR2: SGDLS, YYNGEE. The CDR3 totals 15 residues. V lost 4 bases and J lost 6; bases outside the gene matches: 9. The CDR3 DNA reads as TGTGCCAGCAGCCCGCGACTAGCGGGAAAGGTCGAGCAGTACTTC. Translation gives CASSPRLAGKVEQYF.

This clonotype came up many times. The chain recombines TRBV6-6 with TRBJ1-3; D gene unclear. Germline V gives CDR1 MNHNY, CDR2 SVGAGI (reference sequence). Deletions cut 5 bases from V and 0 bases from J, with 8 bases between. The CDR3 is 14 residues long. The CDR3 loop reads CASSGESSGNTIYF. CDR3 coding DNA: TGTGCCAGCAGTGGGGAGAGCTCTGGAAACACCATATATTTT.

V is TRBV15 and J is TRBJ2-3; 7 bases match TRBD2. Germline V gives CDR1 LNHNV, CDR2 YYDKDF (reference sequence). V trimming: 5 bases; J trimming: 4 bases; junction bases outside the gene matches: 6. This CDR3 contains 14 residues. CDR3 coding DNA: TGTGCCACCAGCCCGCGGGGGAGCGCAGATACGCAGTATTTT. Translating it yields CATSPRGSADTQYF.

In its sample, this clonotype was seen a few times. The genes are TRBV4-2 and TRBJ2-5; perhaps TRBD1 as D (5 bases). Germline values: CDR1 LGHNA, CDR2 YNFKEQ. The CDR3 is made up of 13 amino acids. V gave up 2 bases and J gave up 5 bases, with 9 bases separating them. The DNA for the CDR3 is TGTGCCAGCAGCCAACAGGGAACGGAGACCCAGTACTTC. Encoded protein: CASSQQGTETQYF.

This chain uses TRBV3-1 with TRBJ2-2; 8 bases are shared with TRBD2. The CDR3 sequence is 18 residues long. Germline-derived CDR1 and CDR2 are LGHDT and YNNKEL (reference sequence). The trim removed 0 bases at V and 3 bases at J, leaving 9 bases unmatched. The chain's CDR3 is CASSQDLPAGAYTGELFF. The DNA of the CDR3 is TGTGCCAGCAGCCAAGATCTTCCAGCGGGGGCCTACACCGGGGAGCTGTTTTTT. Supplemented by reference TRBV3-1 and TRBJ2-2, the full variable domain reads DTAVSQTPKYLVTQMGNDKSIKCEQNLGHDTMYWYKQDSKKFLKIMFSYNNKELIINETVPNRFSPKSPDKAHLNLHINSLELGDSAVYFCASSQDLPAGAYTGELFFGEGSRLTVL.

CDR3 nucleotide sequence: TGCAGCGTTGAAAGCGGGACTGCCTACGAGCAGTACTTC. This sequence encodes CSVESGTAYEQYF. This chain joins TRBV29-1 and TRBJ2-7; 7 bases map to TRBD2. J lost 2 bases, V lost 2 bases, and 3 bases had no gene match. This CDR3 comprises 13 residues. Germline-derived CDR1 and CDR2 are SQVTM and ANQGSEA.

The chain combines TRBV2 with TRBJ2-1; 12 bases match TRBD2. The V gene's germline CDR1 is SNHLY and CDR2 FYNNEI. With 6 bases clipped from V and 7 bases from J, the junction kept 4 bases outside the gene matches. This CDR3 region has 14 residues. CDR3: CASRASGRGNEQFF. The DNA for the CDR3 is TGTGCCAGCAGGGCTAGCGGGAGGGGAAATGAGCAGTTCTTC.

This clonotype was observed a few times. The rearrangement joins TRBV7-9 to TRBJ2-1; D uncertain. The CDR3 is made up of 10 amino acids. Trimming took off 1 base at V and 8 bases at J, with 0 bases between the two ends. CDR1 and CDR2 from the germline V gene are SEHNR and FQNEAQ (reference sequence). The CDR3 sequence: CASSLDEQFF. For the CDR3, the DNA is TGTGCCAGCAGCTTAGATGAGCAGTTCTTC.

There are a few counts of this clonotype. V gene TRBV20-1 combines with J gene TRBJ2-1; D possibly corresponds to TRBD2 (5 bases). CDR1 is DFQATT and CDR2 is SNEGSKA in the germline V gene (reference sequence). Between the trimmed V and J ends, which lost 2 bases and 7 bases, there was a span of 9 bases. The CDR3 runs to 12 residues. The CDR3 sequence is CSARIGGNEQFF. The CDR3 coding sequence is TGCAGTGCTAGAATAGGAGGTAATGAGCAGTTCTTC.

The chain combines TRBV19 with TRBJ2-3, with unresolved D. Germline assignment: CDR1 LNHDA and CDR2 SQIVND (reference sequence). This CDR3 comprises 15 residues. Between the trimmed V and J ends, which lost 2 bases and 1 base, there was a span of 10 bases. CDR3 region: CASSISRWGTDTQYF. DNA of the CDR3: TGTGCCAGTAGTATAAGTCGTTGGGGCACAGATACGCAGTATTTT.

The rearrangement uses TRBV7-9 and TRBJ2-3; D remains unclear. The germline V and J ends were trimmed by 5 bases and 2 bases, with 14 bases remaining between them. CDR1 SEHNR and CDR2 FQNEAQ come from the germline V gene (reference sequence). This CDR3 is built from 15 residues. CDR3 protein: CASSAGVGATDTQYF. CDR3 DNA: TGTGCCAGCAGCGCCGGAGTAGGAGCCACAGATACGCAGTATTTT.